The sequence of this TCR beta chain was determined in a study of glioma-infiltrating T cells after dendritic cell vaccination. Here immunoSEQ multiplex PCR was the method, and the copy in TCRdb shows in-frame clones only, minus some. The sample gives fewer than 40,000 clones, 90% of which show up once; over 2% is in the top ten. This CDR3 has 14 residues. CDR1 is SGHRS, CDR2 YFSETQ, per germline. The V and J ends lost 4 bases and 0 bases respectively, with 11 bases between them. The chain links TRBV5-1 to TRBJ2-7, with TRBD1 as a possible D gene (6 bases). The sequence derives from a human donor with glioblastoma. The source was blood, collected before dendritic cell vaccination. The CDR3 protein is CASSGGQPSYEQYF. The CDR3 DNA reads TGCGCCAGCAGCGGAGGACAGCCCTCCTACGAGCAGTACTTC.